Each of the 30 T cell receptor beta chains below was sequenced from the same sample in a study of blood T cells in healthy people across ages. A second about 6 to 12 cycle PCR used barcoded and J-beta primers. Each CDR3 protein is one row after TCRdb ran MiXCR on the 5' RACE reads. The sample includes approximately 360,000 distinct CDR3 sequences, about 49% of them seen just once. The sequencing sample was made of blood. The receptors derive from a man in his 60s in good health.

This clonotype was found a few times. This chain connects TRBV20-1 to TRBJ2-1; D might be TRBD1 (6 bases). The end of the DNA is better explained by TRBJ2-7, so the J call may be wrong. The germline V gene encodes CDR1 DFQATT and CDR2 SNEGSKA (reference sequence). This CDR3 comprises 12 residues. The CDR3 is CSARGARDEQYF. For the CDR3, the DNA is TGCAGTGCTAGGGGGGCACGGGATGAGCAGTACTTC.

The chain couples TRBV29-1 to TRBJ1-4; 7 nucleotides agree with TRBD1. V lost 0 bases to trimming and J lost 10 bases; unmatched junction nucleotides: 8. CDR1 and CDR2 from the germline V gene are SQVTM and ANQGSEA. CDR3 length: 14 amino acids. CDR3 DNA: TGCAGCGTTGAAGAAGTACGGCCAGGGGGAAAACTGTTTTTT. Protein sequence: CSVEEVRPGGKLFF.

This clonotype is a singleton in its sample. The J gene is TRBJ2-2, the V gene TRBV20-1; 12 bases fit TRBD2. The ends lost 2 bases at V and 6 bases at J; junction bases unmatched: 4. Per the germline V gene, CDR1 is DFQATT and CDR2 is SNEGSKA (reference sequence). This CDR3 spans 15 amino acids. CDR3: CSARRLAGAPGELFF. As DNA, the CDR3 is TGCAGTGCTAGAAGACTAGCGGGGGCCCCCGGGGAGCTGTTTTTT.

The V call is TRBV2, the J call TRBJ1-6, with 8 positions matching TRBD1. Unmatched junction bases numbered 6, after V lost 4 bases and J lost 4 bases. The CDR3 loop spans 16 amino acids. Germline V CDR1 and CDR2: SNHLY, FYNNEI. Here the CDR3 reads CASSGQGTSYNSPLHF. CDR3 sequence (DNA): TGTGCCAGCAGTGGACAGGGGACCTCGTATAATTCACCCCTCCACTTT.

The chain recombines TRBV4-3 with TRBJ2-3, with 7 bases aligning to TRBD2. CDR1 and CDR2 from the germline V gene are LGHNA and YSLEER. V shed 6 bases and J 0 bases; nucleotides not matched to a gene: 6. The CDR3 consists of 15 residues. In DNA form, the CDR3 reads TGCGCCAGCAGTGGGGATAGCGGGAGCACAGATACGCAGTATTTT. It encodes CASSGDSGSTDTQYF.

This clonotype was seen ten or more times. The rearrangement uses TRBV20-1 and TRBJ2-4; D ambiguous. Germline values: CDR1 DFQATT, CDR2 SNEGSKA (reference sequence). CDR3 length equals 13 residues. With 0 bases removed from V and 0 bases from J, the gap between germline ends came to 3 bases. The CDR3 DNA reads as TGCAGTGCTAGAGACGTAGCCAAAAACATTCAGTACTTC. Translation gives CSARDVAKNIQYF.

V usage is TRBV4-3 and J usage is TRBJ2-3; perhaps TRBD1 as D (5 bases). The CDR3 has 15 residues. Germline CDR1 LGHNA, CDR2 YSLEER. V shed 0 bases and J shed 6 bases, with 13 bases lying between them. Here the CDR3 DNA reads TGCGCCAGCAGCCAAGAAGGCAGGGTTGCCGATACGCAGTATTTT. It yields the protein CASSQEGRVADTQYF.

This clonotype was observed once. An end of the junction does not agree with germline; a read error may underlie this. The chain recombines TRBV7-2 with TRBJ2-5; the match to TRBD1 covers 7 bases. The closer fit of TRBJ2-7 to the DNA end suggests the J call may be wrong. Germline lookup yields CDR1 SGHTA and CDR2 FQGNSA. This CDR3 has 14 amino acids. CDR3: CASTLGTADYEQYF. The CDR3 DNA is TGTGCCAGCACCTTAGGGACAGCTGATTACGAGCAGTACTTC.

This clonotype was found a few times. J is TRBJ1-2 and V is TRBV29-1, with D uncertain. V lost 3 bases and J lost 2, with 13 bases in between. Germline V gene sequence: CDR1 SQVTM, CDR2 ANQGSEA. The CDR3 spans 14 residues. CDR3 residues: CSVEASAWNYGYTF. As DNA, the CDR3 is TGCAGCGTTGAGGCGTCAGCTTGGAACTATGGCTACACCTTC.

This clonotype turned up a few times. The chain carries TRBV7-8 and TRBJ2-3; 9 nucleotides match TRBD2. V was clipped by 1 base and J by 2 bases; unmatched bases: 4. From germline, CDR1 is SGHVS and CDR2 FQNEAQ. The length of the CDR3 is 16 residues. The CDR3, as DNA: TGTGCCAGCAGCTTAGACGGCGGGGGGGCCACAGATACGCAGTATTTT. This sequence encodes CASSLDGGGATDTQYF.

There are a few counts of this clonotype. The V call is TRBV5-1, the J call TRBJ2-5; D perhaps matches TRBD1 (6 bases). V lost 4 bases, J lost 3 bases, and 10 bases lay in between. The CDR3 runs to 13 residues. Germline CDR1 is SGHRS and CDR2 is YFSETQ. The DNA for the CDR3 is TGCGCCAGCAGCCAAGGACAGAAAGAGACCCAGTACTTC. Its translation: CASSQGQKETQYF. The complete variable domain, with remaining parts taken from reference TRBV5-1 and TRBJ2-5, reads KAGVTQTPRYLIKTRGQQVTLSCSPISGHRSVSWYQQTPGQGLQFLFEYFSETQRNKGNFPGRFSGRQFSNSRSEMNVSTLELGDSALYLCASSQGQKETQYFGPGTRLLVL.

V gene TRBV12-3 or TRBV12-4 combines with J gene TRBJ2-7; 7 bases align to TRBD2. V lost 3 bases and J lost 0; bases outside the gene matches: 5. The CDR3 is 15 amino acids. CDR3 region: CASSFREDRSYEQYF. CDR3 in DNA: TGTGCCAGCAGTTTCCGGGAGGATCGCTCCTACGAGCAGTACTTC.

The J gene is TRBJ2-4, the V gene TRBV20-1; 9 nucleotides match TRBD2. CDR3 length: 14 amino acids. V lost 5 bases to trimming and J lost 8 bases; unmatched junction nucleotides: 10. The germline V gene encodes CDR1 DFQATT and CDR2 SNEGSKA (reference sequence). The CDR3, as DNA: TGCAGTGCTGTTAATAGCGGGAGCGGGCACATTCAGTACTTC. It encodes CSAVNSGSGHIQYF.

The CDR3 loop reads CATGLPGTPDNEQFF. The CDR3 DNA is TGTGCCACCGGCCTCCCCGGGACTCCCGACAATGAGCAGTTCTTC. This chain joins TRBV24-1 and TRBJ2-1; D possibly corresponds to TRBD2 (6 bases). The length of the CDR3 is 15 residues. Germline-derived CDR1 and CDR2 are KGHDR and SFDVKD. V lost 9 bases and J lost 5, with 19 bases in between.

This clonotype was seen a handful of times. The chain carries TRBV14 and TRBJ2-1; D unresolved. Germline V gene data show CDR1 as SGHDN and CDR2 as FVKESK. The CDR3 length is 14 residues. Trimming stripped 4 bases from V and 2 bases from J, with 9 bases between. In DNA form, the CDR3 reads TGTGCCAGCAGCCCTTTGGGGACCTACAATGAGCAGTTCTTC. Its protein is CASSPLGTYNEQFF.

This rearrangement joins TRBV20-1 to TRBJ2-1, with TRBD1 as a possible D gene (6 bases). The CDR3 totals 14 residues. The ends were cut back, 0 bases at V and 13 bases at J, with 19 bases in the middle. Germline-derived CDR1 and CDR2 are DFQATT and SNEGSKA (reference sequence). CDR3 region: CSARDAVTWTDQFF. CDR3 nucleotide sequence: TGCAGTGCTAGAGATGCCGTTACGTGGACAGACCAGTTCTTC.

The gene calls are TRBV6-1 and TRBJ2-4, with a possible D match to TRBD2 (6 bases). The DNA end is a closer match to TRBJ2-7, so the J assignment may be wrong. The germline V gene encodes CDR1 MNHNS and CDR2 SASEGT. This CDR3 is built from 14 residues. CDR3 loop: CASSDGSRTYEQYF. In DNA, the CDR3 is TGTGCCAGCAGTGACGGGAGCAGAACCTACGAGCAGTACTTC.

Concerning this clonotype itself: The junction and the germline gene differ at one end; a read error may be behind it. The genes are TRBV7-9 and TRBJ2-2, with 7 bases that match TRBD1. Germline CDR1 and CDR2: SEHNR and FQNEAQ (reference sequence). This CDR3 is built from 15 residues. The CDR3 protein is CVSSFRQGPTGELFF. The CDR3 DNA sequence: TGTGTCAGCAGTTTTCGACAGGGACCCACCGGGGAGCTGTTTTTT.

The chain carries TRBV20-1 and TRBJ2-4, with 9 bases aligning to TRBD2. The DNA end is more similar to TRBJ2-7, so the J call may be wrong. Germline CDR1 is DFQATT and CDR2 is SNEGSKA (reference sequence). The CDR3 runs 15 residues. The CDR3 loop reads CSARGLGGRAHEQYF. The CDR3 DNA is TGCAGTGCTAGAGGGTTGGGCGGGAGGGCCCACGAGCAGTACTTC.

This CDR3 is CASSELNADTQYF. The DNA of the CDR3 is TGCGCCAGCAGTGAGTTGAATGCAGATACGCAGTATTTT. The chain has TRBV10-2 and TRBJ2-3; D is uncertain. There are 13 residues in the CDR3. Trimming cost V 1 base and J 4 bases, with 6 bases left between them. Germline-derived CDR1 and CDR2 are WSHSY and SAAADI.

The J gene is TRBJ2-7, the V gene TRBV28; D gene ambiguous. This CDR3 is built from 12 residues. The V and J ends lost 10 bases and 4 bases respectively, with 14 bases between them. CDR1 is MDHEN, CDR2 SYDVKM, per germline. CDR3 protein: CATNPDRYEQYF. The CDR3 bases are TGTGCCACCAACCCCGACCGTTACGAGCAGTACTTC.

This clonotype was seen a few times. Here the CDR3 reads CASISSGSSYNEQFF. CDR3 coding DNA: TGCGCCAGCATTTCGAGCGGAAGCTCCTACAATGAGCAGTTCTTC. The V gene is TRBV10-2, the J gene TRBJ2-1, with D perhaps matching TRBD2 (5 bases). The CDR3 is made up of 15 amino acids. V was cut by 7 bases and J by 0 bases, with 13 bases left in between. Germline assignment: CDR1 WSHSY and CDR2 SAAADI.

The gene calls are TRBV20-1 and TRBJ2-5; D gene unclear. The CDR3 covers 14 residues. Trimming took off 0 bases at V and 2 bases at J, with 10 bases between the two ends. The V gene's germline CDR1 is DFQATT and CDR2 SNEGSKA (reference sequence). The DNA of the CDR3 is TGCAGTGCTAGAGATCCTCCCTATCAAGAGACCCAGTACTTC. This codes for CSARDPPYQETQYF.

In DNA, the CDR3 is TGCAGTGCTAGACCCATTAGCAGGAGGGTAGAGACCCAGTACTTC. Translated, it gives CSARPISRRVETQYF. The chain couples TRBV20-1 to TRBJ2-7; tentatively, D is TRBD2 (6 bases). The assigned J gene may be wrong: the sequence end matches TRBJ2-5 better. The CDR3 is made up of 15 amino acids. Germline CDR1 reads DFQATT; CDR2 reads SNEGSKA (reference sequence).

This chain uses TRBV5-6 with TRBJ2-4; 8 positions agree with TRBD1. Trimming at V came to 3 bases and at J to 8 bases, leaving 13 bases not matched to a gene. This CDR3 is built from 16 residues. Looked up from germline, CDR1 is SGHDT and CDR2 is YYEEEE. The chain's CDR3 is CASSSPRDRMGDIQYF. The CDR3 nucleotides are TGTGCCAGCAGCTCCCCCCGGGACAGGATGGGAGACATTCAGTACTTC.

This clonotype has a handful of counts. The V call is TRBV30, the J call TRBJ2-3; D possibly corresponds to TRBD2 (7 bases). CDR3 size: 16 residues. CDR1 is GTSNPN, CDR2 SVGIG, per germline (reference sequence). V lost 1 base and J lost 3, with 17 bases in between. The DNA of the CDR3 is TGTGCCTGGAGTGATAATGCGGGGGCCTTAACAGATACGCAGTATTTT. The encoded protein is CAWSDNAGALTDTQYF.

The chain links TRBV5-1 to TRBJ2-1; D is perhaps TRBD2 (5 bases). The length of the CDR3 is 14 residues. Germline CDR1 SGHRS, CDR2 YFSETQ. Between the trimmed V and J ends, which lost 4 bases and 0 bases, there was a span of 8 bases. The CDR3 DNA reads TGCGCCAGCAGCCAAGGACTCTCCTACAATGAGCAGTTCTTC. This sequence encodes CASSQGLSYNEQFF.

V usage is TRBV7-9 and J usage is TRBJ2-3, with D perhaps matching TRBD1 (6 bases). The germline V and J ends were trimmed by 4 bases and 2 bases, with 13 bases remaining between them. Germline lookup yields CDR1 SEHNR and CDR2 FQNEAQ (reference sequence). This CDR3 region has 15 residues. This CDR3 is CASSSPGTTTDTQYF. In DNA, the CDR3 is TGTGCCAGCAGCTCCCCCGGGACAACCACAGATACGCAGTATTTT.

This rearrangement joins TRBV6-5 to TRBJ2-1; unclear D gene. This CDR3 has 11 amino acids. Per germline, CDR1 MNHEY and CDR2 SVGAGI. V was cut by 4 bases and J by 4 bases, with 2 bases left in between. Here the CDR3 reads CASSWYNEQFF. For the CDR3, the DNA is TGTGCCAGCAGTTGGTACAATGAGCAGTTCTTC.

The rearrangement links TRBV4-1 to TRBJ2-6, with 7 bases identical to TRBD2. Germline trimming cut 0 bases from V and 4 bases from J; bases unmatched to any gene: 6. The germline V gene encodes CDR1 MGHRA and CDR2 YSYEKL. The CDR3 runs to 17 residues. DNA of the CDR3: TGCGCCAGCAGCCAAGATCCTGGCGGGAGAGGGGCCAACGTCCTGACTTTC. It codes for CASSQDPGGRGANVLTF.